The T cell receptor beta chain under discussion was sequenced for a study of T cells after yellow fever vaccination. A single record per CDR3 protein comes from TCRdb applying MiXCR to the 5' RACE reads. Of 100,000 to 150,000 distinct CDR3 sequences listed, under 8% are singletons. The germline gives CDR1 SGDLS, CDR2 YYNGEE. The V gene lost 2 bases and the J gene lost 8 bases, with 10 bases spanning the gap. The CDR3 runs 12 residues. This clonotype was counted between two and nine times. Its antigen remains unknown. The study, taken as a whole, reports: Booster samples showed a return of most primary-vaccination clones (roughly 96% CD4, around 85% CD8). Abundant bulk-population clonotypes could contaminate the FACS-sorted repertoires. By day 5 rather than day 15, the secondary response had peaked, though it was weaker.

This chain connects TRBV9 to TRBJ1-2; D might be TRBD1 (5 bases). This specimen consisted of CD4+ T cells sorted from PBMCs, obtained 10 to 11 days after the first yellow fever vaccination. The sequence was collected from a man aged 18 to 35 who received the YFV17D yellow fever vaccine. CDR3 DNA sequence: TGTGCCAGCAGCGTCCGTACAGGAGGCTACACCTTC. Protein: CASSVRTGGYTF.